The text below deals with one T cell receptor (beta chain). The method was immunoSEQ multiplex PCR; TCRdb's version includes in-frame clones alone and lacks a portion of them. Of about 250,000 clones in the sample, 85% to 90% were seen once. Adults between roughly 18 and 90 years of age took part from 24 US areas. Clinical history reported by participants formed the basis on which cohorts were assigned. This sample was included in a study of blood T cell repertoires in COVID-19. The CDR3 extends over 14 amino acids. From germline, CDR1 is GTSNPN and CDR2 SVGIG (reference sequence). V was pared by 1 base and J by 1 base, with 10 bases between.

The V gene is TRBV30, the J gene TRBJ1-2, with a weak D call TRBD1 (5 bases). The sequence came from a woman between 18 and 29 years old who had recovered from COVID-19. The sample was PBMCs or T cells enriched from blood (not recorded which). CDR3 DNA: TGTGCCTGGAGTGGTGGGGGGGATAACTATGGCTACACCTTC. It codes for CAWSGGGDNYGYTF. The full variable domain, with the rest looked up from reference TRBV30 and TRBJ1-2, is SQTIHQWPATLVQPVGSPLSLECTVEGTSNPNLYWYRQAAGRGLQLLFYSVGIGQISSEVPQNLSASRPQDRQFILSSKKLLLSDSGFYLCAWSGGGDNYGYTFGSGTRLTVV.